The rows below give T cell receptor beta chains drawn from one sample of a study of T cell responses to AZD1222 COVID-19 vaccine. The repertoire was sequenced with immunoSEQ multiplex PCR; TCRdb's copy has only in-frame clones and lacks some. The sample lists 68,000 or so clones; more than 70% were seen once. The sequencing used peripheral blood, collected on day 0 of AZD1222 vaccination. The receptors derive from an adult in good health. Both conserved end residues are part of each CDR3. Fields, in order: V gene, D gene, clone size, J gene, CDR3 DNA, CDR3 protein. D genes are given only for firm matches. Only some rows state a clone size, as once, few, many or a class for expanded clones.

TRBV4-3	-	-	TRBJ2-7	TGCGCCAGCAGCCAAGTTCAAGCGGGCTCCTACGAGCAGTACTTC	CASSQVQAGSYEQYF
TRBV5-1	-	-	TRBJ1-2	TGCGCCAGCAGCTTGTGGGGGGGCCCTCAAGCTAACTATGGCTACACCTTC	CASSLWGGPQANYGYTF
TRBV6-5	-	-	TRBJ2-7	TGTGCCAGCACCCGGGCGGGACCTTACGAGCAGTACTTC	CASTRAGPYEQYF
TRBV7-9	TRBD1	-	TRBJ1-2	TGTGCCAGCAGCTCGAGACAGGGTGGCTATGGCTACACCTTC	CASSSRQGGYGYTF
TRBV4-1	TRBD2	-	TRBJ2-7	TGCGCCAGCAGCCACCCTACAGCGGGGTCGTGGGAGCAGTACTTC	CASSHPTAGSWEQYF
TRBV12-3/TRBV12-4	TRBD2	-	TRBJ2-3	TGTGCCAGCAGGGTCGGGGGGGGAGATACGCAGTATTTT	CASRVGGGDTQYF
TRBV19	-	-	TRBJ1-6	TGTGCCAGTAGTAACGATCCCGGGAATAATTCACCCCTCCACTTT	CASSNDPGNNSPLHF
TRBV7-9	-	once	TRBJ1-2	TGTGCCAGCAGAAGTACCGGGCTCCAACTGAGGGAGGGTGGCTACACCTTC	CASRSTGLQLREGGYTF
TRBV27	TRBD1	-	TRBJ2-7	TGTGCCAGCAGTGTGGACAGGAGCTCCTACGAGCAGTACTTC	CASSVDRSSYEQYF
TRBV15	TRBD1	-	TRBJ1-5	TGTGCCACCAGCAAAGGACAGGGTGTGGGAGGTCAGCCCCAGCATTTT	CATSKGQGVGGQPQHF
TRBV6-5	-	-	TRBJ2-7	TGTGCCAGCACGGCAAGGTTCAGCTCCTACGAGCAGTACTTC	CASTARFSSYEQYF
TRBV7-9	-	-	TRBJ1-1	TGTGCCAGCAGCTTAGGCAATTGGAACACTGAAGCTTTCTTT	CASSLGNWNTEAFF
TRBV7-9	-	-	TRBJ1-1	TGTGCCAGCATCTCAGGACCTATAACCGCACGGGACACTGAAGCTTTCTTT	CASISGPITARDTEAFF
TRBV5-1	-	-	TRBJ2-5	TGCGCCAGCAGCCCCCTGCGTAACCAAGAGACCCAGTACTTC	CASSPLRNQETQYF